The 8 T cell receptor beta chains in this list originate from one sample, sequenced in a study of vaccination and CD4 T cells after COVID-19. For these TCRs, the target antigens are not known. Sequenced with the Oncomine TCR Beta short-read assay was DNA taken from cultured CD4+ T cells. TCRdb re-called the PCR reads through MiXCR, storing one row per CDR3 protein. The sample lists about 11,000 distinct CDR3 sequences; under 70% were seen once. Treatment reported: roughly 10-day PBMC culture with coronavirus spike peptide pools or control peptides (ViraFEST assay). Material: CD4+ T cells from blood, cultured in vitro. The receptors derive from a human donor who had recovered from COVID-19.

This clonotype occurred a few times. V is TRBV7-3 and J is TRBJ1-1; D might be TRBD1 (5 bases). Germline CDR1 is SGHTA and CDR2 is FQGTGA. The CDR3 sequence is 13 residues long. V was clipped by 4 bases and J by 6 bases, with 12 bases between them. CDR3 in amino acids: CASSSNRGAEAFF. DNA of the CDR3: TGTGCCAGCAGCTCCAATAGGGGAGCTGAAGCTTTCTTT. The full variable domain, rest sourced from reference TRBV7-3 and TRBJ1-1, is GAGVSQTPSNKVTEKGKYVELRCDPISGHTALYWYRQSLGQGPEFLIYFQGTGAADDSGLPNDRFFAVRPEGSVSTLKIQRTERGDSAVYLCASSSNRGAEAFFGQGTRLTVV.

This clonotype came up a few times. This chain uses TRBV20-1 with TRBJ1-4, with 7 bases lining up with TRBD1. V shed 7 bases and J 6 bases; nucleotides not matched to a gene: 8. This CDR3 has 13 residues. Germline V gene data show CDR1 as DFQATT and CDR2 as SNEGSKA (reference sequence). The CDR3 coding sequence is TGCAGTGTTAAAGGGGGCGCCCATGAAAAACTGTTTTTT. Its protein is CSVKGGAHEKLFF.

A few counts support this clonotype. The CDR3 DNA reads TGTGCCAGCAGTCCACGACAGCCTAACTATGGCTACACCTTC. Translation gives CASSPRQPNYGYTF. The chain employs TRBV2 and TRBJ1-2, with D perhaps matching TRBD1 (5 bases). Per the germline V gene, CDR1 is SNHLY and CDR2 is FYNNEI. V was pared by 5 bases and J by 0 bases, with 10 bases between. The CDR3 covers 14 residues.

The rearrangement links TRBV6-1 to TRBJ2-7; TRBD1 aligns across 9 bases. Germline CDR1 reads MNHNS; CDR2 reads SASEGT. The trim removed 5 bases at V and 0 bases at J, leaving 5 bases unmatched. The CDR3 totals 15 residues. CDR3 sequence: CASSQPGQGSYEQYF. CDR3 in DNA: TGTGCCAGCAGTCAACCGGGACAGGGCTCCTACGAGCAGTACTTC.

The chain combines TRBV20-1 with TRBJ1-5; D ambiguous. The germline CDR1 and CDR2 sequences are DFQATT and SNEGSKA (reference sequence). Trimming shortened V by 0 bases and J by 4 bases, and 13 bases separated the two germline ends. The CDR3 extends over 15 amino acids. Here the CDR3 reads CSARDLGALNQPQHF. The CDR3 bases are TGCAGTGCTAGAGATTTGGGTGCGTTGAATCAGCCCCAGCATTTT.

This rearrangement joins TRBV23-1 to TRBJ2-5; D gene unclear. TRBV23-1 is recorded as an ORF, its role being uncertain. The V end was cut by 4 bases, the J end by 4 bases, with 13 bases between. The CDR3 runs to 14 residues. This CDR3 is CASSPGRRGETQYF. In DNA, the CDR3 is TGCGCCAGCAGTCCCGGACGCCGCGGAGAGACCCAGTACTTC.

The V and J genes are TRBV19 and TRBJ2-1; weak D call: TRBD2 (6 bases). This CDR3 has 15 amino acids. Germline lookup yields CDR1 LNHDA and CDR2 SQIVND (reference sequence). V was trimmed by 2 bases and J by 10 bases, leaving 18 bases between them. The CDR3 here is CASSIPPLPGVEQFF. CDR3 bases: TGTGCCAGTAGTATACCCCCCTTGCCGGGGGTGGAGCAGTTCTTC.

A remark on this clonotype: A junction boundary mismatches the germline segment, possibly from a read error. This rearrangement joins TRBV6-2 or TRBV6-3 to TRBJ2-3, with 14 bases that match TRBD2. CDR1 MNHEY and CDR2 SVGEGT come from the germline V gene. This CDR3 spans 13 amino acids. CDR3 protein: CASRGTSGRAVTF. The CDR3 bases are TGTGCCAGCAGAGGGACTAGCGGGAGAGCCGTAACTTTT.